This T cell receptor beta chain was found in a study of T cells in Graves' hyperthyroidism and ophthalmopathy. General observations from the study: The blood repertoire included most of the expanded thyroid clonotypes above 0.001.

RNA transcripts gave rise to amplified TCR beta CDR3 regions. First-round RT-PCR of the TCR CDR3 relied on the HTBI primer set. TCRdb processed the multiplex PCR reads anew with MiXCR; each CDR3 protein has one entry. The table shows hundreds of thousands of distinct CDR3 sequences, with around 39% occurring only once. V gave up 7 bases and J gave up 5 bases; unmatched junction bases: 5. The CDR3 sequence is 14 residues long. Germline V CDR1 and CDR2: PRHDT, FYEKMQ (reference sequence). As to this clonotype: Its antigen is not identified.

The receptor's source is a man between 18 and 29 years old with Graves' hyperthyroidism. The sample was blood. The chain is built from TRBV13 and TRBJ1-2, with 12 nucleotides matching TRBD1. The CDR3 spells CASTRDRGQYGYTF. The CDR3 nucleotides are TGTGCCAGCACCCGGGACAGGGGGCAGTATGGCTACACCTTC.